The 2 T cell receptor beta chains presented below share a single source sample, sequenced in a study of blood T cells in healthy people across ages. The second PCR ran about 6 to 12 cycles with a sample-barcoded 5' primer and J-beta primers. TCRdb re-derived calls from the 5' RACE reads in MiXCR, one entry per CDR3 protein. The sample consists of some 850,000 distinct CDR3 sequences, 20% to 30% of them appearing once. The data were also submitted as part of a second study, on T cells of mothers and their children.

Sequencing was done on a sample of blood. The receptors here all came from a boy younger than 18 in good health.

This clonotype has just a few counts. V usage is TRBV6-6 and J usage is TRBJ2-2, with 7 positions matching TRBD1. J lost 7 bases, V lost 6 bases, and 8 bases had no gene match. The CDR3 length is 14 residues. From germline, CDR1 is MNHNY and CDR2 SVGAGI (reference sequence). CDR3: CASRQTGDHGELFF. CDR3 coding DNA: TGTGCCAGCAGACAAACAGGGGATCACGGGGAGCTGTTTTTT.

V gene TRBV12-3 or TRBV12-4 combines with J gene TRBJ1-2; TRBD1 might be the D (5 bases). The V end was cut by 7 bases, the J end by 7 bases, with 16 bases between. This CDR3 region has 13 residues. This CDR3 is CASTVTGGRGYTF. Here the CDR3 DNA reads TGTGCCAGCACAGTGACGGGGGGACGTGGCTACACCTTC.